Detailed here is one TCR beta chain. This specimen belongs to a study of blood T cells in healthy people across ages. Looking at the study overall: Template-switching capture recovered about one barcoded beta molecule per two T cells.

PCR was performed a second time for roughly 7 to 12 cycles using a sample-barcoded 5' primer and a J-beta primer mix. TCRdb recomputed calls from the 5' RACE reads with MiXCR, one row per CDR3 protein. The sample holds nearly 800,000 distinct CDR3 sequences; roughly 25% are singletons and the top ten take roughly 3.5%. The CDR3 contains 14 residues. Trimming shortened V by 5 bases and J by 0 bases, and 11 bases separated the two germline ends. The germline V gene encodes CDR1 SEHNR and CDR2 FQNEAQ (reference sequence). Those donating, healthy Caucasian individuals from Russia, were aged roughly 6 to 90. These data were likewise used in another study, on T cells of mothers and their children. This second study notes: Slightly higher overlap, not significant, was seen in related mother-child pairs than in unrelated pairs.

The TCR comes from a boy between 10 and 17 years old in good health. This rearrangement joins TRBV7-9 to TRBJ2-7, with D hard to call. The sequencing sample was made of blood. As DNA, the CDR3 is TGTGCCAGCAGCGAGACACTGAGCTCCTACGAGCAGTACTTC. Its translation is CASSETLSSYEQYF.